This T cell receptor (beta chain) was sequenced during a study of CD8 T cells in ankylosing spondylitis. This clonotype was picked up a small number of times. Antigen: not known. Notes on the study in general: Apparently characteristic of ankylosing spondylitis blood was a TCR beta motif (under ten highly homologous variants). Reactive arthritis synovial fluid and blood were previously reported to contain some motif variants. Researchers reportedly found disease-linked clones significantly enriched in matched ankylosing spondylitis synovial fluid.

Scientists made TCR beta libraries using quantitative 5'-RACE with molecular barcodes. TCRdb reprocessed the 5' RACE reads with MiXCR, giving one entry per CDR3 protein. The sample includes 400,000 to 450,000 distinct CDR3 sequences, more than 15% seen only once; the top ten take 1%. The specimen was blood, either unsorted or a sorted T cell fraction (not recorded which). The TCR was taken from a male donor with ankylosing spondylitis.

CDR3 coding DNA: TGTGCCAGCAGCCCGTCGCCCCGGCGGAGGGGGGACACCGGGGAGCTGTTTTTT. It specifies CASSPSPRRRGDTGELFF. This chain connects TRBV11-2 to TRBJ2-2; possibly TRBD1 or TRBD2 for D (6 bases each). Germline loops: CDR1 SGHAT, CDR2 FQNNGV. Trimming removed 5 bases from V and 3 bases from J, with 22 bases in between. The CDR3 extends over 18 amino acids.